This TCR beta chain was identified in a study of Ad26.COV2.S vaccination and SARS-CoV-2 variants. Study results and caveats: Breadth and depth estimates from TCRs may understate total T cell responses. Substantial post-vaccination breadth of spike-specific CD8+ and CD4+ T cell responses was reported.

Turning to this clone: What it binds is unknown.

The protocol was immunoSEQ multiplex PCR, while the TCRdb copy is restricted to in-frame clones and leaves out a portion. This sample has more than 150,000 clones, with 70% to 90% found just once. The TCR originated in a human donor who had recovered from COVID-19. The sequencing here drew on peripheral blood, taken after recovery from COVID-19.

CDR3 in amino acids: CASSKEGREWTDTQYF. The CDR3 region has the DNA TGTGCCAGCAGCAAAGAGGGCAGGGAGTGGACAGATACGCAGTATTTT. The chain combines TRBV21-1 with TRBJ2-3. TRBV21-1 is flagged as a pseudogene. The CDR3 is 16 amino acids.